Below are 12 T cell receptor beta chains sequenced from a single sample in a study of blood T cell repertoires in COVID-19. Repertoires were generated with immunoSEQ multiplex PCR, while TCRdb's copy carries only in-frame clones and drops some. The table has roughly 97,000 clones, 82% seen once. The sequenced sample consisted of peripheral blood. The receptors were sampled from a man aged 70-80 years with acute or convalescent COVID-19.

The chain has TRBV4-2 and TRBJ1-5; D is possibly TRBD1 (6 bases). Germline lookup yields CDR1 LGHNA and CDR2 YNFKEQ. This CDR3 contains 17 residues. Trimming stripped 0 bases from V and 9 bases from J, with 21 bases between. CDR3 loop: CASSQDLGRGADWPQHF. The CDR3 DNA reads TGTGCCAGCAGCCAAGATTTGGGCAGGGGCGCCGATTGGCCCCAGCATTTT.

The V gene is TRBV6-5, the J gene TRBJ2-1; 9 nucleotides agree with TRBD1. V lost 9 bases, J lost 7 bases, and 13 bases stayed unmatched. Per germline, CDR1 MNHEY and CDR2 SVGAGI. This CDR3 has 15 amino acids. CDR3 sequence: CASLPRGDRDNEQFF. In DNA, the CDR3 is TGTGCCAGTCTACCAAGGGGGGACAGGGATAATGAGCAGTTCTTC.

The DNA for the CDR3 is TGTGCCAGCAGTTCACGACGGGATAATTCACCCCTCCACTTT. Its protein is CASSSRRDNSPLHF. The rearrangement uses TRBV3-1 (or the pseudogene TRBV3-2) and TRBJ1-6; unclear D gene. The germline CDR1 and CDR2 sequences are LGHDT and YNNKEL (reference sequence). The CDR3 is made up of 14 amino acids. The V end was cut by 6 bases, the J end by 5 bases, with 11 bases between.

The J gene is TRBJ1-5, the V gene TRBV30; D is unresolved. Trimming shortened V by 0 bases and J by 10 bases, and 13 bases separated the two germline ends. CDR1 GTSNPN and CDR2 SVGIG come from the germline V gene (reference sequence). The CDR3 is 13 amino acids. CDR3 region: CAWSVGILPPQHF. Written as DNA, the CDR3 is TGTGCCTGGAGTGTGGGCATTCTACCCCCCCAGCATTTT. Complete variable domain (other parts from reference TRBV30 and TRBJ1-5): SQTIHQWPATLVQPVGSPLSLECTVEGTSNPNLYWYRQAAGRGLQLLFYSVGIGQISSEVPQNLSASRPQDRQFILSSKKLLLSDSGFYLCAWSVGILPPQHFGDGTRLSIL.

The rearrangement uses TRBV6-4 and TRBJ2-1; 12 bases map to TRBD2. From germline, CDR1 is MRHNA and CDR2 SNTAGT. The length of the CDR3 is 17 residues. Germline trimming cut 6 bases from V and 5 bases from J; bases unmatched to any gene: 11. The chain's CDR3 is CASSLRPSGRANNEQFF. DNA for the CDR3: TGTGCCAGCAGCCTTCGCCCTAGCGGGAGGGCAAACAATGAGCAGTTCTTC.

The gene calls are TRBV18 and TRBJ2-7; maybe TRBD1 (6 bases). Trimming took off 4 bases at V and 2 bases at J, with 9 bases between the two ends. The CDR3 is 13 residues long. The germline V gene encodes CDR1 KGHSH and CDR2 LQKENI. The CDR3 nucleotides are TGTGCCAGCTCACTACAGGGAACCTACGAGCAGTACTTC. This translates into CASSLQGTYEQYF.

This clone appeared once. The CDR3, as DNA: TGCGCCAGCAGCGGCCGACAGGGACGAAATGAAGCTTTCTTT. Its translation: CASSGRQGRNEAFF. This sequence joins TRBV5-1 and TRBJ1-1; 7 bases agree with TRBD1. Trimming removed 4 bases from V and 7 bases from J; junction bases left unmatched: 10. The length of the CDR3 is 14 residues. The germline V gene encodes CDR1 SGHRS and CDR2 YFSETQ.

CDR3 amino acids: CASSLKITSRETQYF. Written as DNA, the CDR3 is TGTGCCAGCAGCTTAAAAATCACTAGCAGAGAGACCCAGTACTTC. This chain links TRBV6-4 with TRBJ2-5; TRBD2 might be the D (6 bases). Deletions cut 6 bases from V and 4 bases from J, with 18 bases between. Germline V gene lookup returns CDR1 MRHNA and CDR2 SNTAGT. The CDR3 extends over 15 amino acids.

This chain links TRBV7-2 with TRBJ2-7, with 7 bases lining up with TRBD1. J lost 1 base, V lost 3 bases, and 6 bases had no gene match. The CDR3 has 15 residues. Germline V gene sequence: CDR1 SGHTA, CDR2 FQGNSA. The CDR3 DNA follows: TGTGCCAGCAGCTTCCGGGACAGCAGATCCTACGAGCAGTACTTC. Translating it yields CASSFRDSRSYEQYF.

The chain employs TRBV28 and TRBJ1-4, with TRBD1 matching over 11 bases. The CDR3 extends over 14 amino acids. Germline CDR1 reads MDHEN; CDR2 reads SYDVKM. Trimming took 8 bases from V and 5 from J; bases not matched to a gene: 4. CDR3 sequence reads: CASGQGAGNEKLFF. The CDR3 DNA follows: TGTGCCAGCGGACAGGGGGCGGGAAATGAAAAACTGTTTTTT.

The rearrangement joins TRBV7-8 to TRBJ2-1, with D possibly TRBD2 on 6 matching bases. Germline V gene data show CDR1 as SGHVS and CDR2 as FQNEAQ. The length of the CDR3 is 17 residues. Trimming removed 0 bases from V and 5 bases from J, with 17 bases in between. The chain's CDR3 is CASSLAPPGGGDNEQFF. The CDR3 nucleotides read TGTGCCAGCAGCTTAGCGCCACCCGGTGGAGGGGACAATGAGCAGTTCTTC.

V and J are TRBV7-2 and TRBJ2-7; 9 bases align to TRBD1. The CDR3 extends over 16 amino acids. The trim removed 3 bases at V and 1 base at J, leaving 7 bases unmatched. The germline CDR1 and CDR2 sequences are SGHTA and FQGNSA. The CDR3 DNA sequence: TGTGCCAGCAGCTTGGCCACCGGGACAGGGTCCTACGAGCAGTACTTC. Encoded protein: CASSLATGTGSYEQYF.